These 28 T cell receptor beta chains share one sample of origin, sequenced in a study of beta chain features in type 1 diabetes. The isolated RNA, all of it, was reverse transcribed, so expressed TCRB transcripts were what got sequenced. Here immunoSEQ multiplex PCR was the method, and the copy in TCRdb shows in-frame clones only, minus some. The sample has around 450,000 clones, over 10% seen once; the top ten hold less than 0.06%. The sample comprised naive CD4+ T cells from blood. The source of these receptors is a woman between 18 and 29 years old in good health.

This clone has just a few counts. The rearrangement joins TRBV5-1 to TRBJ2-1; TRBD1 matches at 8 bases. Germline-derived CDR1 and CDR2 are SGHRS and YFSETQ. The CDR3 is made up of 14 amino acids. Losses at the gene ends were 9 bases for V and 1 base for J; bases not matched to a gene: 6. In DNA, the CDR3 is TGCGCCACTACGGACAGGGAGTCCTACAATGAGCAGTTCTTC. Amino acids: CATTDRESYNEQFF.

The J gene is TRBJ2-7, the V gene TRBV11-1, with 7 bases that match TRBD1. Germline V gene lookup returns CDR1 SGHAT and CDR2 FQDESV (reference sequence). J lost 1 base, V lost 5 bases, and 11 bases had no gene match. The CDR3 consists of 16 residues. CDR3 protein: CASSNKQGSISYEQYF. Written as DNA, the CDR3 is TGTGCCAGCAGCAACAAACAGGGGTCTATATCCTACGAGCAGTACTTC.

The CDR3, as DNA: TGTGCCAGCAGCTTAGCTAGCGGGTACTCCGGGGAGCTGTTTTTT. Translation: CASSLASGYSGELFF. The chain recombines TRBV7-8 with TRBJ2-2, with 7 bases fitting TRBD2. Germline assignment: CDR1 SGHVS and CDR2 FQNEAQ. J gave up 6 bases and V 0 bases, and 4 bases lay outside the gene matches. This CDR3 is 15 amino acids long.

Only a few counts were recorded for this clone. The CDR3 loop is CASSQVRNTEAFF. Written as DNA, the CDR3 is TGTGCCAGCAGCCAAGTGCGGAACACTGAAGCTTTCTTT. J is TRBJ1-1 and V is TRBV14; D gene unclear. CDR1 and CDR2 (germline): SGHDN, FVKESK. V gave up 1 base and J gave up 1 base, with 4 bases separating them. The CDR3 length is 13 residues. Combining the CDR3 with reference TRBV14 and TRBJ1-1 gives the whole variable domain EAGVTQFPSHSVIEKGQTVTLRCDPISGHDNLYWYRRVMGKEIKFLLHFVKESKQDESGMPNNRFLAERTGGTYSTLKVQPAELEDSGVYFCASSQVRNTEAFFGQGTRLTVV.

There are a few counts of this clone. The chain employs TRBV19 and TRBJ2-5; no definite D call. Germline values: CDR1 LNHDA, CDR2 SQIVND (reference sequence). The CDR3 has 13 amino acids. V was trimmed by 5 bases and J by 7 bases, leaving 14 bases between them. For the CDR3, the DNA is TGTGCCAGTAGTCTGCGGTCAGTGGCGACCCAGTACTTC. Protein: CASSLRSVATQYF.

This chain connects TRBV6-5 to TRBJ2-5; D may be TRBD2 (5 bases). CDR3 length: 16 residues. The V end lost 2 bases, the J end lost 1 base, and 14 bases lay between the germline ends. Germline CDR1 is MNHEY and CDR2 is SVGAGI. The CDR3 DNA reads TGTGCCAGCAGTTACGAGGGTGGACGCCCCCAAGAGACCCAGTACTTC. It specifies CASSYEGGRPQETQYF.

This chain connects TRBV7-8 to TRBJ2-2, with TRBD2 matching over 10 bases. The CDR3 covers 14 residues. Looked up from germline, CDR1 is SGHVS and CDR2 is FQNEAQ. V was pared by 6 bases and J by 5 bases, with 3 bases of the junction left unmatched. The CDR3 DNA follows: TGTGCCAGCAGACTAGCGGGAAATACCGGGGAGCTGTTTTTT. Translated: CASRLAGNTGELFF.

This clone was found a few times. The genes are TRBV15 and TRBJ1-1; D call uncertain. The CDR3 extends over 16 amino acids. Germline loops: CDR1 LNHNV, CDR2 YYDKDF (reference sequence). The germline V and J ends were trimmed by 0 bases and 1 base, with 12 bases remaining between them. CDR3 in amino acids: CATSRDRPARNTEAFF. CDR3 DNA: TGTGCCACCAGCAGAGATCGGCCCGCGAGGAACACTGAAGCTTTCTTT.

The rearrangement uses TRBV18 and TRBJ1-1, with 9 nucleotides matching TRBD1. This CDR3 contains 14 residues. CDR1 is KGHSH and CDR2 is LQKENI in the germline V gene. The J segment lost 10 bases and the V segment lost 3 bases, leaving 9 bases of the junction unmatched. The CDR3 here is CASSPYGDRARAFF. CDR3 bases: TGTGCCAGCTCACCCTATGGGGACAGGGCGCGAGCTTTCTTT.

This clone was observed a handful of times. The V call is TRBV4-2, the J call TRBJ1-1; D unclear. This CDR3 spans 18 amino acids. Germline V gene lookup returns CDR1 LGHNA and CDR2 YNFKEQ. With 4 bases removed from V and 3 bases from J, the gap between germline ends came to 24 bases. The CDR3 loop reads CASSLRHRVSFRDTEAFF. CDR3 DNA sequence: TGTGCCAGCAGCCTCCGCCACCGGGTGTCTTTTAGGGACACTGAAGCTTTCTTT.

The chain links TRBV6-5 to TRBJ1-5; no clear D. V dropped 3 bases and J dropped 5 bases, with 8 bases sitting between them. This CDR3 spans 13 amino acids. Germline V gives CDR1 MNHEY, CDR2 SVGAGI. In nucleotides, the CDR3 is TGTGCCAGCAGTTATAGGGTTGATCAGCCCCAGCATTTT. Residues: CASSYRVDQPQHF.

This clone was detected only a few times. The V gene is TRBV6-1, the J gene TRBJ1-1; D is undetermined. The CDR3 loop spans 13 amino acids. V was pared by 8 bases and J by 6 bases, with 16 bases between. Germline values: CDR1 MNHNS, CDR2 SASEGT. The CDR3 loop is CASVVSPGAEAFF. The DNA of the CDR3 is TGTGCCAGCGTAGTATCACCCGGGGCTGAAGCTTTCTTT.

This clone was detected a few times. The chain has TRBV11-2 and TRBJ2-1; D is unresolved. V lost 6 bases to trimming and J lost 0 bases, with 12 bases between them. Germline V gene data show CDR1 as SGHAT and CDR2 as FQNNGV. CDR3 length: 15 amino acids. This chain's CDR3 is CASRLSEDSYNEQFF. As DNA, the CDR3 is TGTGCCAGCAGGTTAAGCGAGGACTCCTACAATGAGCAGTTCTTC.

The chain links TRBV6-5 to TRBJ2-5; possibly TRBD1 for D (7 bases). With 2 bases removed from V and 7 bases from J, the gap between germline ends came to 14 bases. This CDR3 is built from 14 residues. The V gene's germline CDR1 is MNHEY and CDR2 SVGAGI. CDR3 protein: CASSYLTGRGTQYF. The CDR3 nucleotides read TGTGCCAGCAGTTACCTGACAGGGCGGGGGACCCAGTACTTC.

This clone came up a few times. The chain joins TRBV29-1 to TRBJ1-1; D gene ambiguous. The CDR3 is 12 residues long. The germline CDR1 and CDR2 sequences are SQVTM and ANQGSEA. V lost 4 bases, J lost 5 bases, and 11 bases lay in between. The CDR3 DNA reads TGCAGCGTTGTGATCCCTGGGACTGAAGCTTTCTTT. Translating gives CSVVIPGTEAFF.

This clone showed up just a few times. The chain has TRBV7-9 and TRBJ1-5; D uncertain. CDR1 and CDR2 (germline): SEHNR, FQNEAQ (reference sequence). This CDR3 contains 15 residues. V was clipped by 3 bases and J by 0 bases, with 9 bases between them. The CDR3 region is CASSFGGYSNQPQHF. CDR3 sequence (DNA): TGTGCCAGCAGCTTTGGCGGTTATAGCAATCAGCCCCAGCATTTT.

This clone has just a few counts. The chain combines TRBV29-1 with TRBJ2-3; D perhaps matches TRBD2 (6 bases). Trimming took off 6 bases at V and 8 bases at J, with 18 bases between the two ends. CDR1 is SQVTM, CDR2 ANQGSEA, per germline. The CDR3 runs to 13 residues. CDR3 in amino acids: CSVGSSVIGTQYF. In DNA, the CDR3 is TGCAGCGTCGGGAGTTCGGTAATTGGTACGCAGTATTTT.

This clone was seen a handful of times. The chain employs TRBV2 and TRBJ2-3; D uncertain. Trimming took off 4 bases at V and 0 bases at J, with 8 bases between the two ends. The CDR3 loop spans 14 amino acids. CDR1 is SNHLY, CDR2 FYNNEI, per germline. For the CDR3, the DNA is TGTGCCAGCAGTGCGATCCTTAGCACAGATACGCAGTATTTT. The encoded protein is CASSAILSTDTQYF.

The chain links TRBV29-1 to TRBJ2-1; a weak D match, TRBD1 (5 bases). The CDR3 spans 13 residues. Germline lookup yields CDR1 SQVTM and CDR2 ANQGSEA. The CDR3 DNA follows: TGCAGTGCCAGGGTAATGTCTTACAATGAGCAGTTCTTC. Its protein is CSARVMSYNEQFF.

The V gene is TRBV11-3, the J gene TRBJ2-1; the D is unclear. This CDR3 spans 12 amino acids. Germline CDR1 is SGHNT and CDR2 is YENEEA. Trimming shortened V by 7 bases and J by 8 bases, and 12 bases separated the two germline ends. CDR3 nucleotides: TGTGCCAGCAAGAAGGGCTCGGATGAGCAGTTCTTC. Its translation: CASKKGSDEQFF.

This clone occurred a few times. V and J are TRBV29-1 and TRBJ2-3; 9 bases line up with TRBD2. Germline-derived CDR1 and CDR2 are SQVTM and ANQGSEA. This CDR3 is 14 amino acids long. With V trimmed by 8 bases and J by 0 bases, 6 bases remained unmatched. The CDR3 loop is CSWREGHSTDTQYF. The CDR3 coding sequence is TGCAGCTGGCGGGAGGGACACAGCACAGATACGCAGTATTTT.

The rearrangement links TRBV7-2 to TRBJ2-5; TRBD1 aligns across 7 bases. Germline loops: CDR1 SGHTA, CDR2 FQGNSA. The CDR3 contains 15 residues. V gave up 5 bases and J gave up 3 bases; unmatched junction bases: 9. CDR3 protein: CASSVQTGQEETQYF. In nucleotides, the CDR3 is TGTGCCAGCAGCGTTCAGACAGGGCAGGAAGAGACCCAGTACTTC.

This clone was seen a few times. The V gene is TRBV10-3, the J gene TRBJ2-2; D unclear. With 4 bases removed from V and 4 bases from J, the gap between germline ends came to 7 bases. The V gene's germline CDR1 is ENHRY and CDR2 SYGVKD. The CDR3 has 13 residues. The CDR3 DNA is TGTGCCATCAGTGCGGTGTCCACCGGGGAGCTGTTTTTT. Translated, it gives CAISAVSTGELFF.

With regard to this clone: Other DNA sequences within the sample encode an identical CDR3. V gene TRBV18 combines with J gene TRBJ1-1; D remains ambiguous. The germline V and J ends were trimmed by 1 base and 1 base, with 4 bases remaining between them. CDR1 and CDR2 from the germline V gene are KGHSH and LQKENI. CDR3 length: 13 residues. The CDR3 bases are TGTGCCAGCTCACCACAAGAGAACACTGAAGCTTTCTTT. Protein product: CASSPQENTEAFF.

This clone was counted only a few times. The chain combines TRBV29-1 with TRBJ2-1, with TRBD2 matching 7 bases. The CDR3 extends over 15 amino acids. Germline CDR1 SQVTM, CDR2 ANQGSEA. Unmatched junction bases numbered 10, after V lost 5 bases and J lost 3 bases. The CDR3 DNA follows: TGCAGCGTTCCCGGCCTGGGCGGGAGCTACAATGAGCAGTTCTTC. Encoded protein: CSVPGLGGSYNEQFF.

The V call is TRBV29-1, the J call TRBJ1-3; D remains unclear. The length of the CDR3 is 13 residues. Trimming removed 4 bases from V and 0 bases from J, with 7 bases in between. CDR1 SQVTM and CDR2 ANQGSEA come from the germline V gene. The CDR3 DNA sequence: TGCAGCGTTGGGCAGAGCTCTGGAAACACCATATATTTT. This codes for CSVGQSSGNTIYF.

This clone showed up just a few times. V is TRBV2 and J is TRBJ1-3; D ambiguous. Germline V lookup: CDR1 SNHLY, CDR2 FYNNEI. V was cut by 8 bases and J by 0 bases, with 11 bases left in between. The CDR3 has 14 amino acids. The CDR3 DNA reads as TGTGCCAGCGTCAAGTATCGCTCTGGAAACACCATATATTTT. It is translated as CASVKYRSGNTIYF.

The chain employs TRBV7-7 and TRBJ2-5; D is perhaps TRBD1 (5 bases). The V end was cut by 8 bases, the J end by 4 bases, with 8 bases between. The CDR3 runs to 11 residues. CDR1 is SSHAT and CDR2 is FNYEAQ in the germline V gene (reference sequence). The CDR3 reads CASQGAETQYF. The DNA of the CDR3 is TGTGCCAGCCAGGGTGCAGAGACCCAGTACTTC.